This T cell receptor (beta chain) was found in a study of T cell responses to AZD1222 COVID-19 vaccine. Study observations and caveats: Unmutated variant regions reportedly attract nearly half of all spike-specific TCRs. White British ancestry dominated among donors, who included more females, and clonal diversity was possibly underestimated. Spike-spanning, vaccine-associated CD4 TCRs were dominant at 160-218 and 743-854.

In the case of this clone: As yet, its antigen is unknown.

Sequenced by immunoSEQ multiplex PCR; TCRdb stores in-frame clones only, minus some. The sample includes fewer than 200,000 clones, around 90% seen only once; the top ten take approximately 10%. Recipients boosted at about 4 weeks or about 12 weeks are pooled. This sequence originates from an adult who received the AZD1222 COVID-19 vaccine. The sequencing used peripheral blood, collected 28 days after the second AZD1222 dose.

CDR3 in DNA: TGTGCCAGCCATCGGGATACGCAGTATTTT. Translation: CASHRDTQYF. The chain is built from TRBV2 and TRBJ2-3; D gene ambiguous. V shed 8 bases and J shed 6 bases, with 6 bases lying between them. Per germline, CDR1 SNHLY and CDR2 FYNNEI. CDR3 length: 10 amino acids.